A single TCR beta chain is shown here with its context. Its antigen target is currently unknown. The input lacks base qualities; no much larger clone sits a single base away. As encoded in the germline V gene, CDR1 is MNHEY while CDR2 is SVGAGI. The CDR3 sequence holds 11 residues, the cysteine and phenylalanine included. Only the CDR3 DNA stays, 33 bases, in frame from base 1. Relative to germline, V is 5 bases shorter and J is 6 bases shorter, with 6 bases between their ends. The data derive from a study of CD8+ T cells in alopecia areata (dated by TCRdb to the late 2010s). With respect to the entire study: Treated patients were enrolled in an open-label pilot trial of oral tofacitinib, 5 to 10 mg twice daily, for moderate-to-severe alopecia areata. To study T cell clonal expansion in alopecia areata, the researchers applied high-throughput TCRbeta sequencing to both the C3H/HeJ mouse model and human patients. Scalp clonality was compared across normal scalp (n=4), patchy alopecia areata scalp (n=8), and alopecia totalis/universalis scalp (n=8). TCRbeta CDR3 regions were amplified by immunoSEQ multiplex PCR using 35 Vbeta forward and 13 Jbeta reverse primers. Patients received tofacitinib for 6 to 18 months and were then followed off drug for 6 months to check for delayed response and recurrence. In treated patients, disease severity was measured using the SALT score, which gives the percentage of scalp surface area affected. RNA was obtained with the PAXgene miRNA kit for fixed scalp, the miRNeasy kit for PBMCs, and the RNeasy kit for mouse skin. Tofacitinib-treated patients had biopsies at baseline and at 4 and 24 weeks of treatment, with a later scalp biopsy in several patients. On the human side, TCRbeta sequencing was run on scalp tissue and on sorted CD4+ and CD8+ peripheral blood T cells from healthy controls and from alopecia areata patients with either patchy or totalis/universalis disease. Paper-wide results and their limitations: During tofacitinib treatment, many expanded lesional clones remained in scalp and blood, and this persistence may partly explain relapse after treatment is stopped. Resident alphabeta T cells in normal human skin are also sequenced, complicating scalp TCR repertoire analysis, unlike mouse skin dominated by gammadelta T cells. Shared TCR sequences between patients were less evident than in mice, which may be partly attributable to HLA diversity in the patient population. The treated cohort was small, with a single nonresponder, so links between baseline CD8+ expansion and response need larger studies. Scalp clonality and the number of expanded CD8+ clones among the top 100 scalp clones were significantly decreased by tofacitinib. Compared with normal scalp, lesional scalp had higher clonality and more expanded CD8+ clones, particularly in alopecia totalis/universalis, a pattern that suggests antigenic drive.

The protocol used for the library was the immunoSEQ multiplex PCR assay. To provide template for TCR sequencing, every sample had RNA extracted and reverse transcribed into cDNA. SuperScript III was used to make first-strand cDNA, primed with a 2:1 mix of oligo-dT and random hexamers. A synthetic immune receptor repertoire was used to assess amplification bias, and residual bias was removed computationally. The published analysis was carried out like this. Raw reads were preprocessed to remove errors, and CDR3 was defined according to IMGT conventions as the region from the conserved cysteine to phenylalanine. Clonality was computed as 1 minus the Shannon entropy, with the entropy normalized by log2 of the number of productive unique TCRs. Whether each scalp clone was CD4 or CD8 was inferred by checking scalp TCRbeta sequences against the CD4 and CD8 repertoires from sorted blood. TCRdb carries this immuneACCESS record with in-frame sequences only. Its versions omit some clonotypes, under half of them owing to an unresolved V gene in the studies checked, with the rest unexplained. The DNA was the basis for D and trimming; V, J and clone size are from that table. This sample lists 150,000 to 250,000 clones; 58% were detected once. Of the sample, under 7% is held by the ten largest clones.

The meaning of the sample's time point label: 24 weeks on oral tofacitinib. The treatment or condition tag for this specimen amounts to: oral pan-JAK inhibitor, 5-10 mg twice daily. From alopecia areata patients, peripheral blood was collected along with lesional scalp punch biopsies. PBMCs were isolated by density centrifugation and stained for CD3, CD4 and CD8, and CD4+ and CD8+ T cells were sorted on a FACSAria. Here the chain combines TRBV6-5 and TRBJ2-3; the D gene assignment is ambiguous. This TCR came from a human donor with alopecia areata. Sequenced material: CD4+ T cells sorted from blood, taken at week 24, from a patient treated with tofacitinib. The CDR3 reads CASSTRDTQYF. The sequence in DNA is TGTGCCAGCAGTACCCGGGATACGCAGTATTTT.